This T cell receptor (beta chain) originates from a study of radiotherapy plus CTLA-4 blockade in lung cancer. Germline assignment: CDR1 MNHEY and CDR2 SMNVEV (reference sequence). V was pared by 3 bases and J by 0 bases, with 10 bases between. CDR3 length: 15 residues. Sequencing was performed with immunoSEQ multiplex PCR; in TCRdb, only in-frame clones are kept and a portion is missing. The sample gives roughly 110,000 clones, under 90% of which show up once; 2% to 2.5% is in the top ten. Receiving focal radiation plus CTLA-4 blockade with ipilimumab were patients who had chemo-refractory metastatic non-small-cell lung cancer. Regarding this clone: This sample also contains other DNA sequences that code for the same CDR3.

This material consisted of peripheral blood, taken from a patient treated with radiotherapy plus ipilimumab. This chain links TRBV27 with TRBJ2-3; D call uncertain. The receptor was derived from a human donor with non-small cell lung cancer that progressed on radiotherapy plus ipilimumab. Some clones in this sample may be carry-over from other donors' samples. The CDR3 DNA reads TGTGCCAGCAGTTTCTACTCGCCTAGCACAGATACGCAGTATTTT. Translation: CASSFYSPSTDTQYF.